This TCR beta chain was sequenced in a study of shared clonotypes between healthy human individuals. The wider study: Per-donor plates numbered three CD4 naive, three CD4 memory, two CD8 naive and one CD8 memory.

Sequencing was performed with immunoSEQ multiplex PCR; in TCRdb, only in-frame clones are kept and a portion is missing. The table has roughly 2,000,000 clones, roughly 95% seen once. Naivety among CD8 cells was defined by CD45RO negativity and positive CCR7 selection, thereby excluding terminally differentiated effector memory CD45RA+ cells. Germline-derived CDR1 and CDR2 are LNHDA and SQIVND (reference sequence). The germline V and J ends were trimmed by 3 bases and 8 bases, with 10 bases remaining between them. This CDR3 contains 12 residues. This clonotype was obtained from a man between 18 and 35 years old in good health. Some clones in this sample may be carry-over from other donors' samples. The V call is TRBV19, the J call TRBJ1-2, with unresolved D. Sequencing used naive CD8+ T cells from PBMCs. CDR3 sequence reads: CASSIEGYGYTF. The CDR3 DNA follows: TGTGCCAGTAGTATTGAGGGTTACGGCTACACCTTC.